This entry features one T cell receptor beta chain sequence. Antigen unknown. The data belong to a study of T cell responses to AZD1222 COVID-19 vaccine. Clones were sequenced by immunoSEQ multiplex PCR, and TCRdb holds only the in-frame ones, with some missing. The repertoire holds 150,000 or so clones, with roughly 91% as singletons. Study-wide findings and caveats: Nearly half of unique spike-specific TCRs reportedly avoided B.1.351 and B.1.1.7 mutated regions.

Germline V gives CDR1 ENHRY, CDR2 SYGVKD. This CDR3 spans 20 amino acids. Trimming took off 0 bases at V and 0 bases at J, with 21 bases between the two ends. The material was peripheral blood, obtained on day 0 of AZD1222 vaccination. This clonotype was obtained from an adult in good health. The chain employs TRBV10-3 and TRBJ1-5, with no clear D. The CDR3 reads CAISESRLTRPAHSNQPQHF. The CDR3 DNA is TGTGCCATCAGTGAGTCGAGACTTACCCGGCCCGCTCATAGCAATCAGCCCCAGCATTTT.